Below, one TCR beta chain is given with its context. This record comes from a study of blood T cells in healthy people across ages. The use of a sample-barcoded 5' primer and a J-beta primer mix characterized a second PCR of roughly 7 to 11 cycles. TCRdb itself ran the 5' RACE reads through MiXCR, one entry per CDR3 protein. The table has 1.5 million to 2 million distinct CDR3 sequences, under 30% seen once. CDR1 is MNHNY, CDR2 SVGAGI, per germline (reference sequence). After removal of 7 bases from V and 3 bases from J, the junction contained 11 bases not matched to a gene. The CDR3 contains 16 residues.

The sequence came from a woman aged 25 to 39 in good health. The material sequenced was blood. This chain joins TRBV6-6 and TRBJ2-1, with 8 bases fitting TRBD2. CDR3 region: CASIGASGGLYNEQFF. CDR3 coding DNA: TGTGCCAGCATAGGGGCCAGCGGGGGTCTCTACAATGAGCAGTTCTTC.